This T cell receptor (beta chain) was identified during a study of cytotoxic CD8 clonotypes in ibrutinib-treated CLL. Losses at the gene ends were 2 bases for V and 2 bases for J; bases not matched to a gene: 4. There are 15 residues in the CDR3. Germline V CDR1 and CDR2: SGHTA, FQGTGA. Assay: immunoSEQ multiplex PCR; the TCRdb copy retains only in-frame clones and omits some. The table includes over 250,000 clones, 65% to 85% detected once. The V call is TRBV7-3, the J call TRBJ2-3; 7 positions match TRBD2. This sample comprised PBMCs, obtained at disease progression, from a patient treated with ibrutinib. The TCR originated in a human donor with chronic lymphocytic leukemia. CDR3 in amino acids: CASSLLGGYTDTQYF. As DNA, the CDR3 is TGTGCCAGCAGCTTATTGGGGGGGTACACAGATACGCAGTATTTT. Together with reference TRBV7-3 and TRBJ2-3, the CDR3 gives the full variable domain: GAGVSQTPSNKVTEKGKYVELRCDPISGHTALYWYRQSLGQGPEFLIYFQGTGAADDSGLPNDRFFAVRPEGSVSTLKIQRTERGDSAVYLCASSLLGGYTDTQYFGPGTRLTVL.